This paragraph reports one TCR beta chain. This sample was included in a study of blood T cell repertoires in COVID-19. V lost 11 bases, J lost 0 bases, and 7 bases stayed unmatched. Germline lookup yields CDR1 MNHEY and CDR2 SVGAGI. The CDR3 is made up of 13 amino acids. Assay used: immunoSEQ multiplex PCR; TCRdb lists only in-frame clones, some missing. The sample records under 200,000 clones, roughly 77% being singletons. The sequenced sample was peripheral blood. The chain combines TRBV6-5 with TRBJ2-7; TRBD1 matches at 7 bases. The receptor comes from a man in his 70s with active or convalescent COVID-19. CDR3 in DNA: TGTGCCGGCCGGGACAGCAGCTCCTACGAGCAGTACTTC. This encodes CAGRDSSSYEQYF.